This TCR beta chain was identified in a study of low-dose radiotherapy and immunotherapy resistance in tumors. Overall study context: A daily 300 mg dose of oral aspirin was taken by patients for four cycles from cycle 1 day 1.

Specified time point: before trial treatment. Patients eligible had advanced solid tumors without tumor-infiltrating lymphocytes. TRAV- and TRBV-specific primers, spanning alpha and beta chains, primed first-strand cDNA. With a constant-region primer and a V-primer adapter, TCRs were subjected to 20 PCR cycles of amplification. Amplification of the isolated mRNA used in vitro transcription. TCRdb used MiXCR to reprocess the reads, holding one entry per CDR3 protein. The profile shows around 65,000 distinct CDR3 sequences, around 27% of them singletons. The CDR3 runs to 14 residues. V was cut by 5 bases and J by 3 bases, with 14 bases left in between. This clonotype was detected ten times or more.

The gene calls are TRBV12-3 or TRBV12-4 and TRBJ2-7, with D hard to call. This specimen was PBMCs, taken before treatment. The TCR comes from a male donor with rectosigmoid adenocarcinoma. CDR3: CASSLNSGGYEQYF. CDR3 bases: TGTGCCAGCAGTCTTAACTCGGGCGGCTACGAGCAGTACTTC.